This record covers a single TCR beta chain. This sample is part of a study of blood T cell repertoires in COVID-19. Assay used: immunoSEQ multiplex PCR; TCRdb lists only in-frame clones, some missing. Of roughly 180,000 clones listed, 82% are singletons. The CDR3 is 14 residues long. CDR1 LNHDA and CDR2 SQIVND come from the germline V gene (reference sequence). V was pared by 8 bases and J by 3 bases, with 17 bases between. The genes are TRBV19 and TRBJ2-7; D is perhaps TRBD2 (6 bases). The specimen sequenced was PBMCs or T cells enriched from blood (not recorded which). The receptor was derived from a man aged 50 to 60 who had recovered from COVID-19. CDR3 in amino acids: CASRAGPTNYEQYF. The CDR3, as DNA: TGTGCCAGTCGGGCGGGACCGACTAACTACGAGCAGTACTTC. Using reference TRBV19 and TRBJ2-7 for the parts outside the CDR3, the full variable domain is DGGITQSPKYLFRKEGQNVTLSCEQNLNHDAMYWYRQDPGQGLRLIYYSQIVNDFQKGDIAEGYSVSREKKESFPLTVTSAQKNPTAFYLCASRAGPTNYEQYFGPGTRLTVT.